This TCR beta chain was observed in a study of blood T cells in healthy people across ages. This clonotype was observed a few times. Its antigen is not identified. Germline CDR1 reads MNHEY; CDR2 reads SMNVEV (reference sequence). This CDR3 is built from 16 residues. Trimming removed 6 bases from V and 3 bases from J; junction bases left unmatched: 10. The study's findings and limits: Roughly linear age-related decline in beta diversity appeared, significant by age approximately 40.

The use of a sample-barcoded 5' primer and a J-beta primer mix characterized a second PCR of about 7 to 12 cycles. Through a template-switch adaptor with 12 random nucleotides, each cDNA molecule received a tag. From each sample, at least 2.5 million paired-end reads containing CDR3 were obtained. TCRdb reprocessed the 5' RACE reads with MiXCR, giving one entry per CDR3 protein. Of some 1,500,000 distinct CDR3 sequences listed, approximately 42% were seen once; the top ten hold roughly 3.7%. The receptor was isolated from a young woman in good health. The sample taken for sequencing was blood. V usage is TRBV27 and J usage is TRBJ1-5; 8 bases are shared with TRBD1. The CDR3 is CASSPTGQGFNQPQHF. The CDR3 DNA sequence: TGTGCCAGCAGCCCGACTGGACAGGGTTTCAATCAGCCCCAGCATTTT.